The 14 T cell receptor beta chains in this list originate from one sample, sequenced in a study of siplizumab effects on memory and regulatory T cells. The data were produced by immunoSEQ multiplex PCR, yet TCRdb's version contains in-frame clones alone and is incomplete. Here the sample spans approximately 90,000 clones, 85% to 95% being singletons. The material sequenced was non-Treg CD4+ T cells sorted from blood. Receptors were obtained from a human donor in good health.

In DNA form, the CDR3 reads TGTGCCAGCAGTTACGGAGGGGGTGAAGCTTTCTTT. Protein product: CASSYGGGEAFF. The V gene is TRBV6-5, the J gene TRBJ1-1; perhaps TRBD1 as D (6 bases). This CDR3 region has 12 residues. Trimming pared 2 bases from V and 7 bases from J, leaving 8 bases between. Germline CDR1 and CDR2: MNHEY and SVGAGI.

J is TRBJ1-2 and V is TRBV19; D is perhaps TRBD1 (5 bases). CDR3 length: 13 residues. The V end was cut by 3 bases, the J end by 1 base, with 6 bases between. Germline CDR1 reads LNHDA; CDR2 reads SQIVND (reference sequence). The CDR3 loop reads CASSIQGNYGYTF. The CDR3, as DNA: TGTGCCAGTAGTATTCAGGGTAACTATGGCTACACCTTC. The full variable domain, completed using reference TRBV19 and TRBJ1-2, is DGGITQSPKYLFRKEGQNVTLSCEQNLNHDAMYWYRQDPGQGLRLIYYSQIVNDFQKGDIAEGYSVSREKKESFPLTVTSAQKNPTAFYLCASSIQGNYGYTFGSGTRLTVV.

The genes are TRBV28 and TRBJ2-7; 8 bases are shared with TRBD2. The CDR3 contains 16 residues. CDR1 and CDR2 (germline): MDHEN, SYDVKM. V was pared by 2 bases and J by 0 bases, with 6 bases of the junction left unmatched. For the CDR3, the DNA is TGTGCCAGCAGTTTAGGGGGACTAGGGAGCTCCTACGAGCAGTACTTC. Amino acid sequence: CASSLGGLGSSYEQYF.

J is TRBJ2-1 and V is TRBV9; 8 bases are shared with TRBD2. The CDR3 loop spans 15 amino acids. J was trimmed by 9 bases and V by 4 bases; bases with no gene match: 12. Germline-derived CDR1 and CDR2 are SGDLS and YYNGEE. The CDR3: CASSPPGGAYGEQFF. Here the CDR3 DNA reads TGTGCCAGCAGCCCCCCGGGGGGGGCTTATGGTGAGCAGTTCTTC. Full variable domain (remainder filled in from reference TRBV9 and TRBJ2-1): DSGVTQTPKHLITATGQRVTLRCSPRSGDLSVYWYQQSLDQGLQFLIQYYNGEERAKGNILERFSAQQFPDLHSELNLSSLELGDSALYFCASSPPGGAYGEQFFGPGTRLTVL.

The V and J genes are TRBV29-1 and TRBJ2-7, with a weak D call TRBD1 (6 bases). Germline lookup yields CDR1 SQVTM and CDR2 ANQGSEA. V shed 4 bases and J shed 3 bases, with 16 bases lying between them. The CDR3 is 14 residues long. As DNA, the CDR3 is TGCAGCGTTGGGTGGACAGACTCTTACTACGAGCAGTACTTC. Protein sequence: CSVGWTDSYYEQYF.

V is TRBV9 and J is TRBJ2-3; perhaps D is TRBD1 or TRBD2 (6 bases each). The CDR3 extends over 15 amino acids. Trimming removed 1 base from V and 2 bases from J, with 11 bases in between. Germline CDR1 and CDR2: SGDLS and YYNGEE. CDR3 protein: CASSVRGVYTDTQYF. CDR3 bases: TGTGCCAGCAGCGTAAGGGGGGTGTACACAGATACGCAGTATTTT. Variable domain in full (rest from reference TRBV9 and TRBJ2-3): DSGVTQTPKHLITATGQRVTLRCSPRSGDLSVYWYQQSLDQGLQFLIQYYNGEERAKGNILERFSAQQFPDLHSELNLSSLELGDSALYFCASSVRGVYTDTQYFGPGTRLTVL.

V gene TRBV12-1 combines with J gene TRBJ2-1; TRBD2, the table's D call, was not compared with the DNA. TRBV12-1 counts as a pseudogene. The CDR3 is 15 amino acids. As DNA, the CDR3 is TGTGCCAGCAGCTGGCGGCTACAACTTTACAATGAGCAGTTCTTC. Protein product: CASSWRLQLYNEQFF.

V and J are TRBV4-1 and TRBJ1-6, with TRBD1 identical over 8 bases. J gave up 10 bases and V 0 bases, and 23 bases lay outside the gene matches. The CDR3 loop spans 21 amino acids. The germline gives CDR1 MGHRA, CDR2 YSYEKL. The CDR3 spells CASSQEGTPWGQGAPGSPLHF. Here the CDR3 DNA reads TGCGCCAGCAGCCAAGAAGGAACCCCTTGGGGGCAGGGGGCGCCGGGATCACCCCTCCACTTT.

CDR3 nucleotides: TGTGCCAGCAGTGAATACTTGGGGGGTATAGGGGGCCTCCGCCCCGATACGCAGTATTTT. It codes for CASSEYLGGIGGLRPDTQYF. The chain combines TRBV6-1 with TRBJ2-3; possible D gene TRBD1, 7 bases. The CDR3 extends over 20 amino acids. CDR1 is MNHNS and CDR2 is SASEGT in the germline V gene. V dropped 2 bases and J dropped 6 bases, with 30 bases sitting between them.

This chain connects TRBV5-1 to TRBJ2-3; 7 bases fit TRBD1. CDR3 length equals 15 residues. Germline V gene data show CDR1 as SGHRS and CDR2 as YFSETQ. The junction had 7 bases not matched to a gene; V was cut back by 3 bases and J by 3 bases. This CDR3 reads CASSSTDRLTDTQYF. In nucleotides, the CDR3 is TGCGCCAGCAGCTCGACGGACAGGCTGACAGATACGCAGTATTTT.

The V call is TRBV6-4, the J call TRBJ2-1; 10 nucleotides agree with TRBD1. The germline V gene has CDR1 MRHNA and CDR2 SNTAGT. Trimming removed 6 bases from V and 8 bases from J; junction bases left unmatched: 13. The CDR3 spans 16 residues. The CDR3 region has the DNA TGTGCCAGCAGCATGGGGACAGGGGCGTACGTCGATGAGCAGTTCTTC. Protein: CASSMGTGAYVDEQFF.

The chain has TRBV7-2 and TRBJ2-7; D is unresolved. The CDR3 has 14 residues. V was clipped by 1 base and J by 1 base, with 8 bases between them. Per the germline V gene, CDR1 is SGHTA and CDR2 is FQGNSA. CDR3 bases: TGTGCCAGCAGCTTAGGCTCCGGATCCTACGAGCAGTACTTC. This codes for CASSLGSGSYEQYF.

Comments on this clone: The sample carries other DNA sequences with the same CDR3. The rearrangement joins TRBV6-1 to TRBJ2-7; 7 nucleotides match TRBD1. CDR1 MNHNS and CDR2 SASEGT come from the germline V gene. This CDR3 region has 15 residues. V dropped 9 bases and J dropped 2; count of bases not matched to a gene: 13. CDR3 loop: CASRLAGTAAYEQYF. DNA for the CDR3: TGTGCCAGTAGACTGGCCGGGACAGCTGCCTACGAGCAGTACTTC.

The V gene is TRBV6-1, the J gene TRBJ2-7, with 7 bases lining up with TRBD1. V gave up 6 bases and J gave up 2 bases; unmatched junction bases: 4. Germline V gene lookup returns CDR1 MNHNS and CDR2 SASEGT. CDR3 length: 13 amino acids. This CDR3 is CASRRDSTYEQYF. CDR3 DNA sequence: TGTGCCAGCAGGAGGGACAGTACCTACGAGCAGTACTTC.